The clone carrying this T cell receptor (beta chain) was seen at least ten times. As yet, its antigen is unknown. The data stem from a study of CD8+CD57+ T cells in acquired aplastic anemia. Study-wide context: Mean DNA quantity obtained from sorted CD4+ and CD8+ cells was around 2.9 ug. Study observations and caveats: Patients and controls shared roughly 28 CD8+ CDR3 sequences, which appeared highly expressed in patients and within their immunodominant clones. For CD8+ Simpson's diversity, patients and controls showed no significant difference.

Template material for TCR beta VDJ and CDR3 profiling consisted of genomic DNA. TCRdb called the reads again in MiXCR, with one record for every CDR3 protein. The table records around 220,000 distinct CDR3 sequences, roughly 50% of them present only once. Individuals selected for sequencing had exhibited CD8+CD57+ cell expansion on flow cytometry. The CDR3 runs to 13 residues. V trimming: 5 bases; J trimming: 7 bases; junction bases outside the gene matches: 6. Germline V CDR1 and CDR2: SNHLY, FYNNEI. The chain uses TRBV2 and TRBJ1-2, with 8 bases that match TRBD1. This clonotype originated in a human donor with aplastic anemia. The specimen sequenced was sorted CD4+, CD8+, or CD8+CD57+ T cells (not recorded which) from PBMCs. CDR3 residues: CASSNRGNGGYTF. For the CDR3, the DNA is TGTGCCAGCAGTAACAGGGGGAACGGTGGCTACACCTTC.